The 12 T cell receptor beta chains below were found in one sample sequenced in a study of blood T cell repertoires in COVID-19. Clones were sequenced by immunoSEQ multiplex PCR, and TCRdb holds only the in-frame ones, with some missing. The sample comprises 200,000 or so clones, around 81% of which are singletons, and around 0.93% rests with the top ten. What was sequenced was peripheral blood. These receptors were obtained from a man aged 55 to 70 with COVID-19, enrolled during active disease.

The rearrangement uses TRBV9 and TRBJ1-1, with 8 bases matching TRBD1. The length of the CDR3 is 14 residues. J lost 4 bases, V lost 3 bases, and 5 bases had no gene match. CDR1 SGDLS and CDR2 YYNGEE come from the germline V gene. The CDR3 is CASSAGQGGTEAFF. CDR3 DNA: TGTGCCAGCAGCGCCGGACAGGGTGGCACTGAAGCTTTCTTT.

This chain links TRBV3-1 (or the pseudogene TRBV3-2) with TRBJ2-2, with D unresolved. CDR1 LGHDT and CDR2 YNNKEL come from the germline V gene (reference sequence). V was cut by 0 bases and J by 5 bases, with 7 bases left in between. The CDR3 runs to 14 residues. The CDR3, as DNA: TGTGCCAGCAGCCAAGATTCGGTTACCGGGGAGCTGTTTTTT. Amino acid sequence: CASSQDSVTGELFF.

The rearrangement uses TRBV10-2 and TRBJ1-5; TRBD1 matches at 7 bases. J lost 9 bases, V lost 10 bases, and 15 bases had no gene match. CDR3 length: 14 residues. CDR1 and CDR2 (germline): WSHSY, SAAADI. In DNA, the CDR3 is TGCGCCACCATTAGGGACAGAGGGGTCGGGCCCCAGCATTTT. Translating it yields CATIRDRGVGPQHF.

The chain couples TRBV5-1 to TRBJ1-5; D is unresolved. The germline V and J ends were trimmed by 0 bases and 0 bases, with 7 bases remaining between them. CDR1 is SGHRS, CDR2 YFSETQ, per germline. The CDR3 totals 15 residues. The CDR3 DNA is TGCGCCAGCAGCTTGGCCCCCAGTAGCAATCAGCCCCAGCATTTT. Its translation: CASSLAPSSNQPQHF.

The chain carries TRBV6-1 and TRBJ1-3, with D perhaps TRBD1 (6 bases). The CDR3 has 15 amino acids. Trimming took 0 bases from V and 5 from J, leaving 11 bases between them. CDR1 is MNHNS and CDR2 is SASEGT in the germline V gene. The chain's CDR3 is CASSEAMGQRNTIYF. DNA of the CDR3: TGTGCCAGCAGTGAAGCGATGGGACAAAGAAACACCATATATTTT.

This chain joins TRBV5-1 and TRBJ2-2; D not resolved. The V end lost 6 bases, the J end lost 6 bases, and 12 bases lay between the germline ends. Per germline, CDR1 SGHRS and CDR2 YFSETQ. The CDR3 extends over 13 amino acids. The CDR3 loop reads CASTFGEAGELFF. Here the CDR3 DNA reads TGCGCCAGCACCTTTGGAGAGGCCGGGGAGCTGTTTTTT.

The sample holds a few counts of this clone. The rearrangement joins TRBV5-1 to TRBJ1-4, with a weak D call TRBD1 (5 bases). The length of the CDR3 is 14 residues. Trimming took off 4 bases at V and 7 bases at J, with 14 bases between the two ends. Germline-derived CDR1 and CDR2 are SGHRS and YFSETQ. In DNA, the CDR3 is TGCGCCAGCAGCCCCTCGGGAGGGGCTGAAAAACTGTTTTTT. It specifies CASSPSGGAEKLFF.

This clone was found once. The chain carries TRBV7-2 and TRBJ2-3; the match to TRBD2 covers 10 bases. J lost 4 bases, V lost 5 bases, and 12 bases had no gene match. This CDR3 spans 17 amino acids. From germline, CDR1 is SGHTA and CDR2 FQGNSA. CDR3 residues: CASSLGTSAGRADTQYF. The CDR3 coding sequence is TGTGCCAGCAGCCTGGGGACTAGCGCGGGGCGCGCAGATACGCAGTATTTT.

The chain couples TRBV6-1 to TRBJ2-6; D uncertain. Trimming left V 0 bases short and J 2 bases short, with 5 bases between. This CDR3 has 15 amino acids. CDR1 and CDR2 (germline): MNHNS, SASEGT. The CDR3 DNA sequence: TGTGCCAGCAGTGAAGCACAAACTGGGGCCAACGTCCTGACTTTC. Translated, it gives CASSEAQTGANVLTF.

This chain links TRBV3-1 (or the pseudogene TRBV3-2) with TRBJ2-1; tentative D call: TRBD2 (6 bases). Germline loops: CDR1 LGHDT, CDR2 YNNKEL (reference sequence). The V and J ends lost 4 bases and 10 bases respectively, with 14 bases between them. The CDR3 is 13 amino acids. CDR3 region: CASSLSRRGEQFF. In nucleotides, the CDR3 is TGTGCCAGCAGCCTTTCCCGGAGGGGCGAGCAGTTCTTC.

The chain carries TRBV7-2 and TRBJ2-7; weak D call: TRBD1 (6 bases). Germline assignment: CDR1 SGHTA and CDR2 FQGNSA. Trimming took 6 bases from V and 7 from J, leaving 16 bases between them. The CDR3 runs 13 residues. The CDR3: CASSPRQAWEQYF. The CDR3, as DNA: TGTGCCAGCAGTCCGAGACAGGCATGGGAGCAGTACTTC.

The CDR3 nucleotides are TGTGCCAGCAGCCAAGATCCTAGGATTAATAGCAATCAGCCCCAGCATTTT. It specifies CASSQDPRINSNQPQHF. The J gene is TRBJ1-5, the V gene TRBV4-2; D gene ambiguous. V was pared by 0 bases and J by 0 bases, with 12 bases between. This CDR3 spans 17 amino acids. Per germline, CDR1 LGHNA and CDR2 YNFKEQ.